A selection of T cell receptor beta chains follows, all from one sample in a study of technical replicates of blood from a handful of donors. Sequenced by immunoSEQ multiplex PCR; TCRdb stores in-frame clones only, minus some. The sample yields fewer than 13,000 clones, roughly 94% seen once. Source material: PBMCs. Every receptor here comes from a human donor in good health. Both conserved end residues are trimmed from each CDR3. A D gene is named only where the DNA matches it firmly.

d_call | j_call | v_call | cdr3_aa
. | TRBJ1-1 | TRBV7-9 | ASSSTGNTEAF
TRBD1 | TRBJ2-3 | TRBV5-4 | ASSLGGQGADTQY
TRBD2 | TRBJ2-3 | TRBV14 | ASSLGLGTQY
. | TRBJ1-2 | TRBV6-5 | ASSNSGPGGYT
TRBD2 | TRBJ2-1 | TRBV6-5 | ASSVTSGSYNEQF
. | TRBJ2-1 | TRBV7-9 | ASSPTGLGGRDEQF
. | TRBJ1-2 | TRBV6-1 | ASTQQGVANYGYT
TRBD1 | TRBJ1-4 | TRBV30 | AWSGRDRGPVNEKLF
. | TRBJ1-5 | TRBV5-6 | ASSLQQGQPQH
TRBD2 | TRBJ2-5 | TRBV5-1 | ASSSIRGGGPGETQY
TRBD2 | TRBJ2-7 | TRBV5-1 | ASSDSGGPYEQY
TRBD2 | TRBJ2-7 | TRBV27 | ASSLPLGVAGGPSEQY
. | TRBJ2-1 | TRBV6-5 | ASSPERTTYNEQF
TRBD2 | TRBJ2-1 | TRBV28 | ASSFGVAGALF
. | TRBJ2-3 | TRBV2 | ASSIPGQDTQY
. | TRBJ1-5 | TRBV6-1 | ASSATGGNQPQH
TRBD2 | TRBJ2-1 | TRBV30 | AWRLAGSHNEQF
TRBD1 | TRBJ2-1 | TRBV10-2 | ASSDRHRGSYNEQF
TRBD2 | TRBJ2-3 | TRBV2 | ASSELAGVIDTQY
. | TRBJ1-5 | TRBV6-1 | ASSLTENQPQH
. | TRBJ2-7 | TRBV6-1 | ASSDPPVMILYEQY
TRBD1 | TRBJ2-1 | TRBV28 | ASTNPTGAGHNEQF
. | TRBJ1-4 | TRBV28 | ASSLWGEGSEKLF
. | TRBJ2-2 | TRBV18 | ASSPPTWTVHGTGELF
TRBD2 | TRBJ2-7 | TRBV5-1 | ASSLGTSGRDEQY
TRBD2 | TRBJ2-1 | TRBV6-1 | ASSEALRGTSGRAGDEQF
. | TRBJ1-1 | TRBV7-9 | AGGRNTEAF
TRBD2 | TRBJ2-2 | TRBV10-3 | ATRGEGNTGELF
. | TRBJ1-1 | TRBV11-2 | ASTGNTEAF
TRBD1 | . | TRBV27 | ASRRTGTGDYEQY
TRBD1 | TRBJ2-2 | TRBV18 | ASSPTGLTGELF
. | TRBJ1-1 | TRBV2 | ASSEAVGGAF
. | TRBJ2-5 | TRBV6-1 | ASSEGQAEETQY
TRBD1 | TRBJ2-7 | TRBV6-5 | ASSYSRQGAYEQY
TRBD1 | TRBJ1-3 | TRBV30 | AWSGQGAGNTIY
. | TRBJ1-1 | TRBV30 | AWSTQTVAF
TRBD1 | TRBJ2-6 | TRBV5-1 | ASSPGQAPSGANVLT